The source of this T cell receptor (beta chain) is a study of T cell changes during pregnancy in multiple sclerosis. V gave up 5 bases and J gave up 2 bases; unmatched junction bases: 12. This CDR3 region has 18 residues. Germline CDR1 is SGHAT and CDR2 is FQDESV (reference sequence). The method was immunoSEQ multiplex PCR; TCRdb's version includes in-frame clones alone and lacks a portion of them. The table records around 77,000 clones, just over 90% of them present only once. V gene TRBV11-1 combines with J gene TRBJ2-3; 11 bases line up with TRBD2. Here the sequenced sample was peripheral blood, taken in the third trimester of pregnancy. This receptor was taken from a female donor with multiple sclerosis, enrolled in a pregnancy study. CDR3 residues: CASSPRTSGSLTTDTQYF. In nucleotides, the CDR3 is TGTGCCAGCAGCCCTCGGACTAGCGGGTCACTAACCACAGATACGCAGTATTTT.